The TCR beta chain under discussion was sequenced for a study of shared T cell receptors in the human thymus. The ends were cut back, 6 bases at V and 4 bases at J, with 16 bases in the middle. CDR1 is MNHNY, CDR2 SVGAGI, per germline (reference sequence). The CDR3 length is 14 residues. Assay: immunoSEQ multiplex PCR; the TCRdb copy retains only in-frame clones and omits some. The table has hundreds of thousands of clones, roughly 88% seen once. Separately, the same data were catalogued under a study of human thymus T cells. That work contributes: The people who donated were healthy Finnish babies having corrective surgery for congenital heart defects. Resections obtained during corrective heart surgery supplied the thymus tissue. The related literature has documented a marked overlap of thymic repertoires among unrelated individuals.

V and J are TRBV6-6 and TRBJ2-7; no clear D. This sequence originates from a boy younger than two with a congenital heart defect. The sample taken for sequencing was thymocytes. CDR3 protein: CASSPPLAFYEQYF. As DNA, the CDR3 is TGTGCCAGCAGCCCCCCCTTGGCTTTTTACGAGCAGTACTTC.